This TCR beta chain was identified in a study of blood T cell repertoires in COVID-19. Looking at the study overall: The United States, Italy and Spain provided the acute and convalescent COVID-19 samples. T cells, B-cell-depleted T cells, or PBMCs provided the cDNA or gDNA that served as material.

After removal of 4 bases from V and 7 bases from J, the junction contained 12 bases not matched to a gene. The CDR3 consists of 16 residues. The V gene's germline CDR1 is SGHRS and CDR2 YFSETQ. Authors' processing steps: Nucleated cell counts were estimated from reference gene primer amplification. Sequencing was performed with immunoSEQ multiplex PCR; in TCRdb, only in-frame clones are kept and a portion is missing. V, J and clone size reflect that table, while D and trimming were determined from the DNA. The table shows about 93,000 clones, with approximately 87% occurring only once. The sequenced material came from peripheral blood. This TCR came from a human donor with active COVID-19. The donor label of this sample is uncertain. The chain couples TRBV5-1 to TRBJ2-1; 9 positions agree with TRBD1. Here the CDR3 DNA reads TGCGCCAGCAGCCCAGAGGGGACAGGGATTAATAATGAGCAGTTCTTC. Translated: CASSPEGTGINNEQFF. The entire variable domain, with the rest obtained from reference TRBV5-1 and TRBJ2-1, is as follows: KAGVTQTPRYLIKTRGQQVTLSCSPISGHRSVSWYQQTPGQGLQFLFEYFSETQRNKGNFPGRFSGRQFSNSRSEMNVSTLELGDSALYLCASSPEGTGINNEQFFGPGTRLTVL.